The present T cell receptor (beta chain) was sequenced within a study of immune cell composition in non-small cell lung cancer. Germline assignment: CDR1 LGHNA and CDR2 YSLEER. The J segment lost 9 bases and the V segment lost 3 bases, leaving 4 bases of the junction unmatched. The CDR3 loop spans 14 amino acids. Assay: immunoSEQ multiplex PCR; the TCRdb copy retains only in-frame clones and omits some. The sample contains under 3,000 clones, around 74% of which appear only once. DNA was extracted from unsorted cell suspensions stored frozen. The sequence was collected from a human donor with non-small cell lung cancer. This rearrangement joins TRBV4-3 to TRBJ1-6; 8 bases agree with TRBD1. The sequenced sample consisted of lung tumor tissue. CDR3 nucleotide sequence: TGCGCCAGCAGCCACGACAGGGGTAGTTCACCCCTCCACTTT. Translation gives CASSHDRGSSPLHF.